This entry lists 29 T cell receptor beta chains sequenced from one sample in a study of T cells in tumors after PD-1 blockade. Generated by immunoSEQ multiplex PCR, the TCRdb table keeps only in-frame clones and is missing some. The data contain 10,000 to 11,000 clones, approximately 61% of them singletons. The material sequenced was tumor tissue, taken after anti-PD-1 treatment. The receptor set was obtained from a human donor with basal cell carcinoma.

The J gene is TRBJ2-2, the V gene TRBV5-5; D may be TRBD2 (6 bases). This CDR3 is 18 amino acids long. The germline V and J ends were trimmed by 6 bases and 2 bases, with 23 bases remaining between them. The germline V gene encodes CDR1 SGHKS and CDR2 YYEKEE (reference sequence). The CDR3 loop reads CASNQGGAVTNNTGELFF. The CDR3 bases are TGTGCCAGCAACCAGGGAGGAGCGGTCACTAACAACACCGGGGAGCTGTTTTTT.

DNA of the CDR3: TGTGCTAGTGGTTTACCGGGCCAAAGGATCCACGAGCAGTACTTC. Protein product: CASGLPGQRIHEQYF. This chain uses TRBV12-5 with TRBJ2-7; D not certain. CDR3 length: 15 amino acids. The germline gives CDR1 LGHNT, CDR2 FRNRAP. V gave up 3 bases and J gave up 5 bases, with 17 bases separating them.

The chain combines TRBV20-1 with TRBJ2-1; 10 bases are shared with TRBD2. The V segment lost 3 bases and the J segment 6 bases; nucleotides outside the gene matches: 17. The germline gives CDR1 DFQATT, CDR2 SNEGSKA (reference sequence). The CDR3 has 18 residues. The CDR3 bases are TGCAGTGCTAGTTTAATAGCGGGGGGCCCATTGAAGGGCAATGAGCAGTTCTTC. As protein: CSASLIAGGPLKGNEQFF.

This clone is medium-sized by share. The chain joins TRBV2 to TRBJ2-7; 13 nucleotides agree with TRBD2. Losses at the gene ends were 4 bases for V and 2 bases for J; bases not matched to a gene: 5. The CDR3 spans 16 residues. In germline, CDR1 is SNHLY, CDR2 FYNNEI. The CDR3 nucleotides are TGTGCCAGCAGTGGGACTAGCGGGAGCGGGGCCTACGAGCAGTACTTC. Translating gives CASSGTSGSGAYEQYF.

The chain has TRBV25-1 and TRBJ2-1, with 10 bases that match TRBD2. V dropped 3 bases and J dropped 8; count of bases not matched to a gene: 4. Per germline, CDR1 MGHDK and CDR2 SYGVNS. This CDR3 is 14 amino acids long. CDR3 protein: CASSEASGGYEQFF. The CDR3 DNA reads TGTGCCAGCAGTGAGGCTAGCGGGGGATATGAGCAGTTCTTC.

The table lists this clone with a few counts. V is TRBV7-9 and J is TRBJ2-1, with a possible D match to TRBD1 (6 bases). Germline V gene data show CDR1 as SEHNR and CDR2 as FQNEAQ (reference sequence). The V end was cut by 1 base, the J end by 9 bases, with 10 bases between. The CDR3 loop spans 13 amino acids. CDR3 amino acids: CASSLEGVGEQFF. CDR3 in DNA: TGTGCCAGCAGCTTAGAGGGGGTGGGTGAGCAGTTCTTC.

The gene calls are TRBV6-2 or TRBV6-3 and TRBJ2-7; TRBD1 matches at 7 bases. J was trimmed by 1 base and V by 5 bases; bases with no gene match: 11. The germline V gene has CDR1 MNHEY and CDR2 SVGEGT. The CDR3 runs 16 residues. This CDR3 reads CASSRLPGQMSYEQYF. The CDR3 nucleotides are TGTGCCAGCAGTAGACTGCCGGGACAGATGTCCTACGAGCAGTACTTC.

This clone was observed once. V and J are TRBV9 and TRBJ2-6; TRBD1 is a possible D gene (6 bases). Germline V gene data show CDR1 as SGDLS and CDR2 as YYNGEE. V lost 2 bases, J lost 2 bases, and 14 bases lay in between. CDR3 length: 17 residues. The DNA of the CDR3 is TGTGCCAGCAGCGTCACGACAGGTGGAACTGGGGCCAACGTCCTGACTTTC. Translating it yields CASSVTTGGTGANVLTF.

V is TRBV9 and J is TRBJ2-3, with TRBD2 as a possible D gene (6 bases). The CDR3 extends over 16 amino acids. The germline V gene encodes CDR1 SGDLS and CDR2 YYNGEE. The V end was cut by 4 bases, the J end by 2 bases, with 17 bases between. CDR3 protein: CASSTDSGASTDTQYF. In nucleotides, the CDR3 is TGTGCCAGCAGCACCGATAGCGGAGCCTCCACAGATACGCAGTATTTT.

The chain's CDR3 is CASSHTTGGIGYTF. The CDR3 region has the DNA TGTGCCAGTAGTCATACGACAGGGGGGATTGGCTACACCTTC. The rearrangement links TRBV19 to TRBJ1-2, with 9 bases lining up with TRBD1. The V segment lost 5 bases and the J segment 7 bases; nucleotides outside the gene matches: 8. This CDR3 is built from 14 residues. The germline V gene has CDR1 LNHDA and CDR2 SQIVND (reference sequence).

This clone has only a few counts. The chain combines TRBV12-1 with TRBJ1-2. TRBV12-1 is a documented pseudogene. The CDR3 is 13 residues long. The CDR3 protein is CAGPTAENYGYTF. In DNA form, the CDR3 reads TGTGCCGGCCCTACGGCCGAGAACTATGGCTACACCTTC.

The chain carries TRBV9 and TRBJ2-1; D gene uncertain. CDR1 and CDR2 (germline): SGDLS, YYNGEE. The CDR3 spans 13 residues. Deletions cut 4 bases from V and 7 bases from J, with 12 bases between. DNA of the CDR3: TGTGCCAGCAGCAGGTCTGGGGTGAATGAGCAGTTCTTC. Translation: CASSRSGVNEQFF.

The rearrangement uses TRBV28 and TRBJ1-4; tentatively, D is TRBD1 (6 bases). This CDR3 contains 14 residues. CDR1 MDHEN and CDR2 SYDVKM come from the germline V gene. The ends were cut back, 6 bases at V and 4 bases at J, with 12 bases in the middle. This chain's CDR3 is CASRRGQFNEKLFF. The CDR3 DNA is TGTGCCAGCAGGCGAGGACAGTTTAATGAAAAACTGTTTTTT.

The chain recombines TRBV6-2 or TRBV6-3 with TRBJ2-1, with 9 nucleotides matching TRBD1. The CDR3 runs 14 residues. V lost 6 bases and J lost 8; bases outside the gene matches: 8. Germline CDR1 reads MNHEY; CDR2 reads SVGEGT. CDR3 nucleotide sequence: TGTGCCAGCAGCGATACAGGGGGCGACGATGAGCAGTTCTTC. Its translation: CASSDTGGDDEQFF.

The CDR3 region is CASSIGGANEQFF. In DNA, the CDR3 is TGTGCCAGTAGTATCGGGGGGGCCAATGAGCAGTTCTTC. The chain uses TRBV19 and TRBJ2-1, with TRBD2 matching over 8 bases. With 3 bases clipped from V and 6 bases from J, the junction kept 1 base outside the gene matches. There are 13 residues in the CDR3. CDR1 and CDR2 (germline): LNHDA, SQIVND (reference sequence).

The CDR3 DNA sequence: TGTGCCAGCAGCGTAGTGTCACAGGGAGATCTAAATGAGCAGTTCTTC. Its protein is CASSVVSQGDLNEQFF. The J gene is TRBJ2-1, the V gene TRBV9; perhaps TRBD1 as D (6 bases). Germline CDR1 SGDLS, CDR2 YYNGEE. V shed 0 bases and J shed 7 bases, with 17 bases lying between them. This CDR3 is 16 amino acids long.

The chain couples TRBV24-1 to TRBJ2-1; D is unresolved. Looked up from germline, CDR1 is KGHDR and CDR2 is SFDVKD. CDR3 length equals 15 residues. V was pared by 0 bases and J by 10 bases, with 15 bases between. This chain's CDR3 is CATSDLPYTSGEQFF. The CDR3 nucleotides read TGTGCCACCAGTGATTTGCCTTACACCTCAGGCGAGCAGTTCTTC.

For this clone: A much larger clone lies a single base off, so this may be a read error. The chain uses TRBV19 and TRBJ2-2, with D maybe TRBD1 (6 bases). Germline CDR1 LNHDA, CDR2 SQIVND (reference sequence). This CDR3 contains 16 residues. As DNA, the CDR3 is TGTACCAGTAGAAAGGGGGAACTCGCGAACACCGGGGAGCTGTTTTTT. Translating it yields CTSRKGELANTGELFF.

V gene TRBV20-1 combines with J gene TRBJ1-5, with 9 bases matching TRBD1. The CDR3 length is 15 residues. V was pared by 3 bases and J by 11 bases, with 14 bases of the junction left unmatched. Per germline, CDR1 DFQATT and CDR2 SNEGSKA (reference sequence). The CDR3 bases are TGCAGTGCTAGTAATAAGGGACAGGGTTCGAGAGCCCAGCATTTT. This translates into CSASNKGQGSRAQHF.

In its sample, this clone was seen a few times. This chain uses TRBV6-2 or TRBV6-3 with TRBJ2-2; D is ambiguous. V dropped 2 bases and J dropped 4 bases, with 11 bases sitting between them. The CDR3 consists of 15 residues. Germline assignment: CDR1 MNHEY and CDR2 SVGEGT. This CDR3 is CASSYSRLSTGELFF. In DNA, the CDR3 is TGTGCCAGCAGTTACAGCAGGTTGAGCACCGGGGAGCTGTTTTTT.

The CDR3: CASSTPQGGGQPQHF. Here the CDR3 DNA reads TGTGCCAGTAGTACCCCACAGGGAGGGGGTCAGCCCCAGCATTTT. The chain uses TRBV19 and TRBJ1-5, with D perhaps matching TRBD1 (6 bases). This CDR3 region has 15 residues. Germline V lookup: CDR1 LNHDA, CDR2 SQIVND (reference sequence). V was clipped by 4 bases and J by 6 bases, with 16 bases between them. Full variable domain (missing parts from reference TRBV19 and TRBJ1-5): DGGITQSPKYLFRKEGQNVTLSCEQNLNHDAMYWYRQDPGQGLRLIYYSQIVNDFQKGDIAEGYSVSREKKESFPLTVTSAQKNPTAFYLCASSTPQGGGQPQHFGDGTRLSIL.

This chain connects TRBV3-1 (or the pseudogene TRBV3-2) to TRBJ2-7; D is possibly TRBD1 (5 bases). The V and J ends lost 3 bases and 4 bases respectively, with 13 bases between them. Germline-derived CDR1 and CDR2 are LGHDT and YNNKEL (reference sequence). This CDR3 has 14 amino acids. As DNA, the CDR3 is TGTGCCAGCAGCCAGCAGGGAAGGGATTACGAGCAGTACTTC. Protein: CASSQQGRDYEQYF.

The chain employs TRBV24-1 and TRBJ2-3, with 9 bases identical to TRBD2. The CDR3 extends over 17 amino acids. The trim removed 7 bases at V and 4 bases at J, leaving 14 bases unmatched. Germline values: CDR1 KGHDR, CDR2 SFDVKD. The CDR3 nucleotides read TGTGCCACCAGCGAAGTCTTAGCGGGAGATTTGGCAGATACGCAGTATTTT. Its translation: CATSEVLAGDLADTQYF.

The V call is TRBV7-9, the J call TRBJ1-5, with D tentatively TRBD1 (6 bases). The CDR3 covers 13 residues. The V end was cut by 4 bases, the J end by 8 bases, with 12 bases between. Germline CDR1 reads SEHNR; CDR2 reads FQNEAQ (reference sequence). This CDR3 reads CASSSKGGEPQHF. CDR3 bases: TGTGCCAGCAGCTCAAAGGGGGGCGAGCCCCAGCATTTT. The full variable domain, completed using reference TRBV7-9 and TRBJ1-5, is DTGVSQNPRHKITKRGQNVTFRCDPISEHNRLYWYRQTLGQGPEFLTYFQNEAQLEKSRLLSDRFSAERPKGSFSTLEIQRTEQGDSAMYLCASSSKGGEPQHFGDGTRLSIL.

There are a few counts of this clone. This chain joins TRBV15 and TRBJ2-7; 14 nucleotides agree with TRBD2. CDR3 length: 20 residues. The ends lost 1 base at V and 4 bases at J; junction bases unmatched: 15. From germline, CDR1 is LNHNV and CDR2 YYDKDF (reference sequence). CDR3 in amino acids: CATSRVLVPGLAGDRYEQYF. The CDR3 DNA follows: TGTGCCACCAGCAGAGTACTAGTCCCGGGACTAGCGGGAGATCGTTACGAGCAGTACTTC.

The CDR3 protein is CASSLQDRLTGYGYTF. CDR3 DNA: TGTGCCAGCAGCTTGCAGGACAGATTAACTGGCTATGGCTACACCTTC. The J gene is TRBJ1-2, the V gene TRBV5-5, with D tentatively TRBD1 (6 bases). CDR3 size: 16 residues. With 1 base removed from V and 4 bases from J, the gap between germline ends came to 17 bases. CDR1 and CDR2 from the germline V gene are SGHKS and YYEKEE (reference sequence).

The table lists this clone with a count of one. The chain recombines TRBV6-5 with TRBJ2-7, with D possibly matching TRBD1 (6 bases). The CDR3 consists of 15 residues. Looked up from germline, CDR1 is MNHEY and CDR2 is SVGAGI. Trimming left V 6 bases short and J 1 base short, with 16 bases between. This CDR3 is CASRKGQIYSYEQYF. The CDR3 bases are TGTGCCAGCAGAAAAGGACAGATATATTCCTACGAGCAGTACTTC.

The V call is TRBV30, the J call TRBJ1-2; a weak D match, TRBD1 (5 bases). V was pared by 0 bases and J by 0 bases, with 23 bases between. Germline CDR1 and CDR2: GTSNPN and SVGIG (reference sequence). The CDR3 totals 19 residues. CDR3 in DNA: TGTGCCTGGAGTGTAATAGCGGGGCTCTGGAGTTTCTCTAACTATGGCTACACCTTC. It translates to CAWSVIAGLWSFSNYGYTF.

The V call is TRBV4-1, the J call TRBJ2-5; 8 bases agree with TRBD2. CDR1 is MGHRA, CDR2 YSYEKL, per germline. There are 14 residues in the CDR3. V lost 0 bases to trimming and J lost 5 bases; unmatched junction nucleotides: 2. The CDR3 loop is CASSQDPGGETQYF. In DNA form, the CDR3 reads TGCGCCAGCAGCCAAGATCCGGGGGGGGAGACCCAGTACTTC.